This TCR beta chain was captured by sequencing in a study of T cells expressing NK-cell markers. The wider study: In sorted CD3+CD56+NKG2C+, CD3+CD56+NKG2C- and CD3+CD56-NKG2C+ T cells, TCR beta repertoires were obtained.

Germline CDR1 and CDR2: MNHNS and SASEGT. The CDR3 is 15 amino acids. TCRdb processed the 5' RACE reads again and assigns one entry to each CDR3 protein, with no DNA. This sample contains about 380,000 distinct CDR3 sequences. The chain uses TRBV6-1 and TRBJ2-1. Sequenced input: blood T cells: a sorted CD56 or NKG2C T cell subset, CD4+ or CD8+ T cells, or bulk PBMC T cells (not recorded which). The receptor comes from a man aged 18-70 years in good health. This CDR3 is CASSETSTSYNEQFF.